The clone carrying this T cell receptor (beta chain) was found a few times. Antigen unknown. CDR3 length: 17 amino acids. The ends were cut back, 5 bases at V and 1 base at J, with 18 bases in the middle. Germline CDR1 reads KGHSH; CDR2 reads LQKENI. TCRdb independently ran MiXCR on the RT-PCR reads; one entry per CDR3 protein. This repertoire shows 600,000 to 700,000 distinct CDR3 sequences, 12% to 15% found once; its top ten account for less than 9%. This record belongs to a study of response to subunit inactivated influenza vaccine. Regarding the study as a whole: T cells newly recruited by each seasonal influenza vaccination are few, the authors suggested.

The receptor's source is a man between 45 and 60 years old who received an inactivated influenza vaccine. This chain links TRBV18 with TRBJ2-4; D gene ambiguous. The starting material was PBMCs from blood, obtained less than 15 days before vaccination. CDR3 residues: CASSYGYGRWAKNIQYF. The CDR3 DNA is TGTGCCAGCTCATATGGTTACGGACGGTGGGCCAAAAACATTCAGTACTTC.